This T cell receptor beta chain was identified during a study of Ad26.COV2.S vaccination and SARS-CoV-2 variants. Sample treatment: around 19 received Ad26.COV2.S at low or high dose, single or two shots; about 5 received placebo; per-sample allocation not given. On day 63 after the first injection, vaccine and placebo recipients gave samples. Sequencing used immunoSEQ multiplex PCR; TCRdb keeps in-frame clones, though not all of them. Of about 350,000 clones listed, around 88% are singletons. CDR3 length: 16 residues. Germline trimming cut 2 bases from V and 7 bases from J; bases unmatched to any gene: 4. From germline, CDR1 is LGHDT and CDR2 YNNKEL (reference sequence).

The input for sequencing was peripheral blood, taken in a trial of Ad26.COV2.S vaccine versus placebo. V gene TRBV3-1 (or the pseudogene TRBV3-2) combines with J gene TRBJ2-1; 14 positions agree with TRBD2. This TCR was sampled from a person aged 18-60 years who received the Ad26.COV2.S COVID-19 vaccine or a placebo. The CDR3 region is CASSQPGTSGSNEQFF. CDR3 sequence (DNA): TGTGCCAGCAGCCAACCAGGGACTAGCGGGAGTAATGAGCAGTTCTTC.